These 25 T cell receptor beta chains share one sample of origin, sequenced in a study of graft-versus-host responses after intestinal transplantation. TCRdb keeps only in-frame clones here, not all; method: immunoSEQ multiplex PCR. The sample has about 94,000 clones; about 91% are singletons. These receptors have no known antigen. The sequencing used unstimulated CD8+ T cells sorted from spleen or lymph node cells, collected before intestinal transplant. The receptors stem from a human donor who received an intestinal transplant.

The rearrangement joins TRBV4-1 to TRBJ1-4, with TRBD1 matching over 7 bases. Germline V CDR1 and CDR2: MGHRA, YSYEKL. J gave up 5 bases and V 0 bases, and 18 bases lay outside the gene matches. The CDR3 is made up of 20 amino acids. The CDR3: CASSQDRSGQGGNSNEKLFF. CDR3 bases: TGCGCCAGCAGCCAAGATAGGAGTGGGCAGGGGGGAAATTCCAATGAAAAACTGTTTTTT.

The rearrangement joins TRBV5-1 to TRBJ2-1; 7 nucleotides line up with TRBD2. The germline CDR1 and CDR2 sequences are SGHRS and YFSETQ. V shed 4 bases and J 1 base; nucleotides not matched to a gene: 8. The CDR3 totals 16 residues. The CDR3 nucleotides read TGCGCCAGCAGCCTCTTGGGGGGAGGGTCCTACAATGAGCAGTTCTTC. Translated, it gives CASSLLGGGSYNEQFF.

The V gene is TRBV27, the J gene TRBJ1-2; the D gene is possibly TRBD1 (5 bases). The V gene lost 0 bases and the J gene lost 0 bases, with 5 bases spanning the gap. Germline CDR1 reads MNHEY; CDR2 reads SMNVEV (reference sequence). The CDR3 is made up of 14 amino acids. The chain's CDR3 is CASSLSDTNYGYTF. CDR3 sequence (DNA): TGTGCCAGCAGTTTATCGGACACTAACTATGGCTACACCTTC.

V and J are TRBV7-6 and TRBJ2-7; the match to TRBD1 covers 8 bases. The CDR3 length is 14 residues. Per germline, CDR1 SGHVS and CDR2 FNYEAQ. After removal of 4 bases from V and 3 bases from J, the junction contained 5 bases not matched to a gene. The CDR3 loop reads CASSSPGQDYEQYF. CDR3 sequence (DNA): TGTGCCAGCAGCTCTCCGGGACAGGACTACGAGCAGTACTTC. Based on the CDR3 plus reference TRBV7-6 and TRBJ2-7, the full variable domain is GAGVSQSPRYKVTKRGQDVALRCDPISGHVSLYWYRQALGQGPEFLTYFNYEAQQDKSGLPNDRFSAERPEGSISTLTIQRTEQRDSAMYRCASSSPGQDYEQYFGPGTRLTVT.

CDR3 residues: CAWSVVRASGNTIYF. For the CDR3, the DNA is TGTGCCTGGAGTGTGGTCAGGGCATCTGGAAACACCATATATTTT. The chain employs TRBV30 and TRBJ1-3; tentatively, D is TRBD1 (5 bases). From germline, CDR1 is GTSNPN and CDR2 SVGIG (reference sequence). The CDR3 consists of 15 residues. The V end lost 0 bases, the J end lost 1 base, and 10 bases lay between the germline ends.

V is TRBV10-3 and J is TRBJ1-2; 8 bases are a match to TRBD1. V was clipped by 6 bases and J by 6 bases; unmatched bases: 3. The CDR3 has 12 amino acids. Germline V CDR1 and CDR2: ENHRY, SYGVKD. CDR3 sequence: CAISQGADGYTF. As DNA, the CDR3 is TGTGCCATCAGCCAGGGGGCCGATGGCTACACCTTC.

The chain links TRBV5-1 to TRBJ2-3; D might be TRBD1 (5 bases). Germline CDR1 SGHRS, CDR2 YFSETQ. The CDR3 totals 14 residues. The V and J ends lost 7 bases and 1 base respectively, with 13 bases between them. The CDR3 loop reads CASAPLGRTDTQYF. For the CDR3, the DNA is TGCGCCAGCGCGCCCTTGGGGCGCACAGATACGCAGTATTTT.

The CDR3 loop reads CASSILGTGGGNTIYF. The DNA of the CDR3 is TGTGCCAGTAGTATTCTAGGGACAGGTGGTGGAAACACCATATATTTT. V is TRBV19 and J is TRBJ1-3, with TRBD1 matching 8 bases. The CDR3 is 16 amino acids. The germline gives CDR1 LNHDA, CDR2 SQIVND (reference sequence). V lost 3 bases, J lost 3 bases, and 7 bases stayed unmatched.

The chain joins TRBV30 to TRBJ1-1, with TRBD1 matching over 8 bases. Germline V gene sequence: CDR1 GTSNPN, CDR2 SVGIG (reference sequence). The CDR3 spans 13 residues. V shed 3 bases and J 8 bases; nucleotides not matched to a gene: 8. CDR3 sequence (DNA): TGTGCCTGGAGGCCCGGACAGGGACAAGAAGCTTTCTTT. It codes for CAWRPGQGQEAFF.

J is TRBJ2-4 and V is TRBV4-1; no clear D. This CDR3 has 15 amino acids. Deletions cut 1 base from V and 1 base from J, with 8 bases between. Germline V gives CDR1 MGHRA, CDR2 YSYEKL. The CDR3 spells CASSQVWPAKNIQYF. The CDR3 coding sequence is TGCGCCAGCAGCCAAGTCTGGCCTGCCAAAAACATTCAGTACTTC.

The rearrangement links TRBV30 to TRBJ1-5; D gene ambiguous. V was shortened by 1 base and J by 3 bases, with 7 bases between the two germline ends. This CDR3 spans 13 amino acids. Per the germline V gene, CDR1 is GTSNPN and CDR2 is SVGIG (reference sequence). The CDR3 DNA sequence: TGTGCCTGGAGTGATCAGGACAATCAGCCCCAGCATTTT. Translated, it gives CAWSDQDNQPQHF.

CDR3 coding DNA: TGCGCCAGCAGCTTGGCCTGGGGAGGCGGGGAGCTGTTTTTT. Translating gives CASSLAWGGGELFF. The chain uses TRBV5-1 and TRBJ2-2; a weak D match, TRBD2 (6 bases). Germline V gene data show CDR1 as SGHRS and CDR2 as YFSETQ. With 0 bases removed from V and 7 bases from J, the gap between germline ends came to 10 bases. The CDR3 consists of 14 residues.

The CDR3 loop is CASSRTGGNYEQYF. DNA of the CDR3: TGTGCCAGCAGTCGGACAGGGGGTAACTACGAGCAGTACTTC. This rearrangement joins TRBV6-5 to TRBJ2-7; 10 positions agree with TRBD1. Losses at the gene ends were 5 bases for V and 3 bases for J; bases not matched to a gene: 4. The CDR3 totals 14 residues. CDR1 is MNHEY and CDR2 is SVGAGI in the germline V gene.

The chain employs TRBV6-1 and TRBJ1-5; 10 bases map to TRBD1. The J segment lost 3 bases and the V segment lost 2 bases, leaving 10 bases of the junction unmatched. This CDR3 spans 18 amino acids. Germline V lookup: CDR1 MNHNS, CDR2 SASEGT. The CDR3 DNA reads as TGTGCCAGCAGTGAACGGGGGACAGGGGAGGGGGACAATCAGCCCCAGCATTTT. Its translation is CASSERGTGEGDNQPQHF.

This clone is a singleton in its sample. The V call is TRBV7-6, the J call TRBJ2-7; TRBD1 matches at 7 bases. The CDR3 sequence is 15 residues long. CDR1 SGHVS and CDR2 FNYEAQ come from the germline V gene. The V segment lost 2 bases and the J segment 5 bases; nucleotides outside the gene matches: 9. CDR3 sequence: CASSLNQGDTHEQYF. The CDR3 DNA follows: TGTGCCAGCAGCTTAAACCAGGGGGATACTCACGAGCAGTACTTC.

This chain links TRBV4-3 with TRBJ1-4; no clear D. The CDR3 spans 15 residues. Germline CDR1 and CDR2: LGHNA and YSLEER. Trimming left V 7 bases short and J 6 bases short, with 18 bases between. CDR3 nucleotide sequence: TGCGCCAGCAACAACCTGGGGAGGATCGATGAAAAACTGTTTTTT. It translates to CASNNLGRIDEKLFF.

The genes are TRBV7-8 and TRBJ2-3; 9 nucleotides agree with TRBD1. This CDR3 region has 16 residues. The trim removed 3 bases at V and 3 bases at J, leaving 7 bases unmatched. CDR1 and CDR2 (germline): SGHVS, FQNEAQ. The CDR3 loop reads CASSLIGTGLTDTQYF. In nucleotides, the CDR3 is TGTGCCAGCAGCTTGATCGGGACAGGGTTAACAGATACGCAGTATTTT.

The V gene is TRBV19, the J gene TRBJ2-4, with 15 bases matching TRBD2. CDR1 and CDR2 (germline): LNHDA, SQIVND (reference sequence). The CDR3 is 19 amino acids. V lost 3 bases to trimming and J lost 8 bases; unmatched junction nucleotides: 14. This chain's CDR3 is CASSIPRTSGGAVDDIQYF. CDR3 sequence (DNA): TGTGCCAGTAGTATCCCGCGGACTAGCGGGGGGGCGGTTGATGACATTCAGTACTTC.

The genes are TRBV15 and TRBJ1-1; D gene uncertain. The V and J ends lost 0 bases and 4 bases respectively, with 18 bases between them. The CDR3 contains 17 residues. Germline V CDR1 and CDR2: LNHNV, YYDKDF (reference sequence). CDR3 bases: TGTGCCACCAGCAGAGACCCCTTCGAGGTCCGCGGCACTGAAGCTTTCTTT. This encodes CATSRDPFEVRGTEAFF.

The chain uses TRBV7-9 and TRBJ2-1, with 9 nucleotides matching TRBD2. Germline values: CDR1 SEHNR, CDR2 FQNEAQ (reference sequence). The CDR3 loop spans 16 amino acids. V shed 1 base and J 4 bases; nucleotides not matched to a gene: 5. In nucleotides, the CDR3 is TGTGCCAGCAGCTTAGTCGGCGGGGGGGAGTACAATGAGCAGTTCTTC. Translation: CASSLVGGGEYNEQFF.

This chain uses TRBV29-1 with TRBJ2-1; unclear D gene. This CDR3 contains 15 residues. The germline gives CDR1 SQVTM, CDR2 ANQGSEA. The V end was cut by 2 bases, the J end by 4 bases, with 15 bases between. CDR3 bases: TGCAGCGTTGAACAGTGGTGGTTCTTTTACAATGAGCAGTTCTTC. It specifies CSVEQWWFFYNEQFF.

The J gene is TRBJ2-1, the V gene TRBV27, with TRBD2 matching over 8 bases. This CDR3 is 14 amino acids long. V dropped 3 bases and J dropped 9; count of bases not matched to a gene: 7. Germline V gene lookup returns CDR1 MNHEY and CDR2 SMNVEV (reference sequence). CDR3 sequence reads: CASSFSVRGGEQFF. As DNA, the CDR3 is TGTGCCAGCAGTTTTTCTGTTCGGGGGGGTGAGCAGTTCTTC.

CDR3 DNA sequence: TGTGCCAGCAGTTTGGGACAGGGGTGGACTGAAGCTTTCTTT. Encoded protein: CASSLGQGWTEAFF. The chain is built from TRBV27 and TRBJ1-1; 10 bases agree with TRBD1. The V and J ends lost 3 bases and 5 bases, in that order; junction bases with no gene match: 3. This CDR3 spans 14 amino acids. Germline CDR1 and CDR2: MNHEY and SMNVEV (reference sequence).

The J gene is TRBJ2-1, the V gene TRBV19; 8 bases are a match to TRBD1. In germline, CDR1 is LNHDA, CDR2 SQIVND (reference sequence). V shed 7 bases, J shed 5 bases, and the junction held 4 bases outside the gene matches. The CDR3 runs to 13 residues. The DNA for the CDR3 is TGTGCCAGTACGGGACAGGCTGACAATGAGCAGTTCTTC. Protein sequence: CASTGQADNEQFF. Based on the CDR3 plus reference TRBV19 and TRBJ2-1, the full variable domain is DGGITQSPKYLFRKEGQNVTLSCEQNLNHDAMYWYRQDPGQGLRLIYYSQIVNDFQKGDIAEGYSVSREKKESFPLTVTSAQKNPTAFYLCASTGQADNEQFFGPGTRLTVL.

Only a few counts were recorded for this clone. In the same sample, other DNA sequences code for this CDR3. The chain employs TRBV7-9 and TRBJ1-2; D not resolved. Deletions cut 5 bases from V and 3 bases from J, with 4 bases between. The CDR3 length is 11 residues. Germline CDR1 is SEHNR and CDR2 is FQNEAQ (reference sequence). Written as DNA, the CDR3 is TGTGCCAGCAGCAGAGACTATGGCTACACCTTC. Its protein is CASSRDYGYTF.